A single sample gave rise to the 17 T cell receptor beta chains below, sequenced in a study of cytomegalovirus exposure and HLA in healthy donors. Primers for the PCR totalled 60 Vbeta and 13 Jbeta. The method was immunoSEQ multiplex PCR; TCRdb's version includes in-frame clones alone and lacks a portion of them. Here the sample spans 100,000 to 150,000 clones, 70% to 85% being singletons. The sequencing sample was made of PBMCs. These receptors came from a woman aged 18-29 years in good health and CMV-seropositive.

V is TRBV7-9 and J is TRBJ1-1; tentative D call: TRBD1 (5 bases). Germline lookup yields CDR1 SEHNR and CDR2 FQNEAQ (reference sequence). With 3 bases removed from V and 0 bases from J, the gap between germline ends came to 11 bases. The CDR3 has 15 amino acids. CDR3 residues: CASSFPDRLNTEAFF. The DNA for the CDR3 is TGTGCCAGCAGCTTCCCTGACAGACTGAACACTGAAGCTTTCTTT.

This chain uses TRBV4-1 with TRBJ2-1, with 9 positions matching TRBD1. The CDR3 consists of 13 residues. Germline values: CDR1 MGHRA, CDR2 YSYEKL. Trimming cost V 5 bases and J 6 bases; bases outside gene matches: 2. The CDR3 bases are TGCGCCAGCAGCGTGACAGGGGGCAATGAGCAGTTCTTC. Translation: CASSVTGGNEQFF.

This rearrangement joins TRBV27 to TRBJ1-1; 7 bases are shared with TRBD1. Per germline, CDR1 MNHEY and CDR2 SMNVEV (reference sequence). The CDR3 extends over 13 amino acids. Trimming took 6 bases from V and 5 from J; bases not matched to a gene: 6. CDR3 region: CASRGGTATEAFF. Here the CDR3 DNA reads TGTGCCAGCAGAGGGGGGACAGCTACTGAAGCTTTCTTT.

The chain employs TRBV10-3 and TRBJ2-3, with D perhaps TRBD1 (5 bases). In germline, CDR1 is ENHRY, CDR2 SYGVKD. The V and J ends lost 2 bases and 1 base respectively, with 7 bases between them. The CDR3 consists of 14 residues. In DNA, the CDR3 is TGTGCCATCAGTGAGGGCAGGGGCACAGATACGCAGTATTTT. It specifies CAISEGRGTDTQYF.

The J gene is TRBJ2-2, the V gene TRBV19; D not resolved. Per germline, CDR1 LNHDA and CDR2 SQIVND (reference sequence). The CDR3 is made up of 11 amino acids. The V end lost 11 bases, the J end lost 4 bases, and 8 bases lay between the germline ends. The CDR3 nucleotides read TGTGCCGGTACGGGCACCGGGGAGCTGTTTTTT. Protein: CAGTGTGELFF.

The chain has TRBV19 and TRBJ2-7; weak D call: TRBD1 (5 bases). Per germline, CDR1 LNHDA and CDR2 SQIVND (reference sequence). There are 14 residues in the CDR3. V was trimmed by 5 bases and J by 4 bases, leaving 15 bases between them. As DNA, the CDR3 is TGTGCCAGTAGTCCAGGGTCCATTGGTTACGAGCAGTACTTC. Its translation: CASSPGSIGYEQYF. The whole variable domain, remainder taken from reference TRBV19 and TRBJ2-7, is DGGITQSPKYLFRKEGQNVTLSCEQNLNHDAMYWYRQDPGQGLRLIYYSQIVNDFQKGDIAEGYSVSREKKESFPLTVTSAQKNPTAFYLCASSPGSIGYEQYFGPGTRLTVT.

The chain has TRBV11-2 and TRBJ2-5; D uncertain. The J call may not be correct, given that the DNA end is closer to TRBJ2-7. The CDR3 is 13 amino acids. Germline loops: CDR1 SGHAT, CDR2 FQNNGV. The CDR3, as DNA: TGTGCCAGCAGCTTAGACGTCGACTACGAGCAGTACTTC. This encodes CASSLDVDYEQYF.

This clone was recorded a few times. The chain uses TRBV29-1 and TRBJ1-5; D unclear. CDR1 SQVTM and CDR2 ANQGSEA come from the germline V gene. This CDR3 has 8 amino acids. CDR3: CPDQPQHF. CDR3 in DNA: TGCCCAGATCAGCCCCAGCATTTT.

This chain links TRBV6-5 with TRBJ1-2; 7 bases are a match to TRBD1. Losses at the gene ends were 4 bases for V and 3 bases for J; bases not matched to a gene: 8. CDR1 is MNHEY, CDR2 SVGAGI, per germline. The CDR3 is 15 residues long. In DNA, the CDR3 is TGTGCCAGCAGTTCCCCCGACAGGGCTGACTATGGCTACACCTTC. Its translation: CASSSPDRADYGYTF.

The chain couples TRBV13 to TRBJ2-5; 12 nucleotides agree with TRBD2. Germline trimming cut 5 bases from V and 2 bases from J; bases unmatched to any gene: 6. CDR3 length: 16 amino acids. From germline, CDR1 is PRHDT and CDR2 FYEKMQ (reference sequence). Written as DNA, the CDR3 is TGTGCCAGCAGCCCGGGACTAGCGGGCCAACAAGAGACCCAGTACTTC. Encoded protein: CASSPGLAGQQETQYF.

V is TRBV21-1 and J is TRBJ1-5. TRBV21-1 is labeled a pseudogene. This CDR3 contains 12 residues. The CDR3 sequence is CASTSRNQPQHF. CDR3 bases: TGTGCCAGCACCTCCCGCAATCAGCCCCAGCATTTT.

The chain employs TRBV5-1 and TRBJ2-3, with 8 bases aligning to TRBD2. The V gene's germline CDR1 is SGHRS and CDR2 YFSETQ. The CDR3 runs to 15 residues. Trimming took 4 bases from V and 3 from J; bases not matched to a gene: 7. This CDR3 is CASSGTGGPTDTQYF. The CDR3 DNA is TGCGCCAGCAGCGGGACGGGGGGGCCTACAGATACGCAGTATTTT.

CDR3 residues: CASSHPGTALFF. CDR3 bases: TGTGCCAGCAGCCATCCTGGGACAGCACTGTTTTTT. The chain combines TRBV4-2 with TRBJ1-4, with TRBD1 matching 7 bases. The CDR3 is 12 residues long. The germline gives CDR1 LGHNA, CDR2 YNFKEQ. V was clipped by 3 bases and J by 13 bases; unmatched bases: 5.

The chain couples TRBV9 to TRBJ1-6, with TRBD1 matching 10 bases. The CDR3 consists of 14 residues. Germline values: CDR1 SGDLS, CDR2 YYNGEE. J lost 7 bases, V lost 7 bases, and 5 bases had no gene match. The CDR3 DNA follows: TGTGCCAGCTCCGGGACAGGGGTAAATTCACCCCTCCACTTT. It translates to CASSGTGVNSPLHF.

The CDR3 is CASSLEPTMQQFF. The CDR3 nucleotides read TGCGCCAGCAGCTTAGAACCAACAATGCAGCAGTTCTTC. The gene calls are TRBV5-1 and TRBJ2-1, with no clear D. The CDR3 totals 13 residues. V was pared by 2 bases and J by 11 bases, with 14 bases between. The germline gives CDR1 SGHRS, CDR2 YFSETQ.

V and J are TRBV5-4 and TRBJ2-1; weak D call: TRBD2 (5 bases). CDR1 is SGHNT and CDR2 is YYREEE in the germline V gene (reference sequence). The CDR3 consists of 14 residues. V gave up 2 bases and J gave up 8 bases, with 14 bases separating them. The CDR3 nucleotides read TGTGCCAGCAGCTTTGGGGATTTCGGGGATGAGCAGTTCTTC. Its translation: CASSFGDFGDEQFF.

Only one count was recorded for this clone. The rearrangement uses TRBV7-9 and TRBJ2-7; no firm D call. Trimming cost V 5 bases and J 0 bases, with 5 bases left between them. This CDR3 comprises 12 residues. The germline CDR1 and CDR2 sequences are SEHNR and FQNEAQ (reference sequence). CDR3 coding DNA: TGTGCCAGCAGCCCCAGCTCCTACGAGCAGTACTTC. Amino acids: CASSPSSYEQYF.